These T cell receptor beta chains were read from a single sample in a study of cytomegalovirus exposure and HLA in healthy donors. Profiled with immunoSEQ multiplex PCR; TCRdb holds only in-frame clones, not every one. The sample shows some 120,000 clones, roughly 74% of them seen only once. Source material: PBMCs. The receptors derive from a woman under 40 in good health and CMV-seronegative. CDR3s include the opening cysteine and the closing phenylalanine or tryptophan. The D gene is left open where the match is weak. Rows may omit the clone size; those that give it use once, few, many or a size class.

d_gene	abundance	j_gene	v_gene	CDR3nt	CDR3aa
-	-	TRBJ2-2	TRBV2	TGTGCCAGCAGGGACCTTAACACCGGGGAGCTGTGTTTT	CASRDLNTGELCF
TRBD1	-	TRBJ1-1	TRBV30	TGTGCCTGGAGTTTTGACAGGGGAACGGCTTTCTTT	CAWSFDRGTAFF
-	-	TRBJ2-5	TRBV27	TGTGCCAGCAGTTTCAAGAGCCATGAGACCCAGTACTTC	CASSFKSHETQYF
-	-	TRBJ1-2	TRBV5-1	TGCGCCAGCAGCTCCCACGGTCCCGGGGATAACTATGGCTACACCTTC	CASSSHGPGDNYGYTF
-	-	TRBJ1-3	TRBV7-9	TGTGCCACCTACCCCAAATTCTCTGGAAACACCATATATTTT	CATYPKFSGNTIYF
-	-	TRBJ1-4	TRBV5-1	TGCGCCAGCAGCTCCAGTGGGGCTGCACATGAAAAACTGTTTTTT	CASSSSGAAHEKLFF
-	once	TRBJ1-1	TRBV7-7	TGTGCTAGCACCCCACAGGAAACTGAAGCTTTCTTT	CASTPQETEAFF
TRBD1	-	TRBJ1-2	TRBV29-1	TGCAGCGTCGGACAGGGGAACTATGGCTACACCTTC	CSVGQGNYGYTF
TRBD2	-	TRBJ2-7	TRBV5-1	TGCGCCAGCAGCTTTACTAGCGGGATATCCTACGAGCAGTACTTC	CASSFTSGISYEQYF
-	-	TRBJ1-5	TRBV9	TGTGCCAGCAGCGTAGAGGGGAACAATCAGCCCCAGCATTTT	CASSVEGNNQPQHF
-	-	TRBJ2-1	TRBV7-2	TGTGCCAGCAGCGATCAGTGGAATGAGCAGTTCTTC	CASSDQWNEQFF
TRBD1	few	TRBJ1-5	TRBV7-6	TGTGCCAGCAGCTCAACAGGGGGCACTCAGCCCCAGCATTTT	CASSSTGGTQPQHF
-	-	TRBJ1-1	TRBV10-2	TGCGCCAGCAGTGACGCAGGCCGGAACACTGAAGCTTTCTTT	CASSDAGRNTEAFF
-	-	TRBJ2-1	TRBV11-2	TGTGCCAGCAGCTTAGCAGGCAACAATGAGCAGTTCTTC	CASSLAGNNEQFF
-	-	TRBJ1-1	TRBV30	TGTGCCTGGAATTTTATACGGGACACTGAAGCTTTCTTT	CAWNFIRDTEAFF
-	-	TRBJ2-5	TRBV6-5	TGTGCCAGCAGGCAACAGCCGGGGAGTGAGACCCAGTACTTC	CASRQQPGSETQYF
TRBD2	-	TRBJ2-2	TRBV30	TGTGCCCTTAGCGGGACCGGGGAGCTGTTTTTT	CALSGTGELFF
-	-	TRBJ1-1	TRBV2	TGTGCCAGCGTACGGGACATGAACACTGAAGCTTTCTTT	CASVRDMNTEAFF
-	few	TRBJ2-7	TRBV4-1	TGCGCCAGCAGCCAAGGGCACAGTACCCCCTACGAGCAGTACTTC	CASSQGHSTPYEQYF
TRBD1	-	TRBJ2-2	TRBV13	TGTGCCAGCAGCCTCGGGACAGTCACCGGGGAGCTGTTTTTT	CASSLGTVTGELFF
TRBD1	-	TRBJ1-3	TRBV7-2	TGTGCCAGCACCAACAGACAGGGCAGAACCATATATTTT	CASTNRQGRTIYF
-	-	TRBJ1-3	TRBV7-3	TGTGCCAGCAGCTTGACAGGCTTACTCTCTGGAAACACCATATATTTT	CASSLTGLLSGNTIYF
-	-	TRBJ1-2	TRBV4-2	TGTGCCAGCAGCCAAGCCCACGGGGGGCCAGAAGTTGCTAACTATGGCTACACCTTC	CASSQAHGGPEVANYGYTF
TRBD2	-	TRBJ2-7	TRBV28	TGTGCCAGCAGTCCCACTAGCGGGAGTTACGAGCAGTACTTC	CASSPTSGSYEQYF
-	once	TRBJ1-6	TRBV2	TGTGCCAGCAACCTCGACACTTCACCCCTCCACTTT	CASNLDTSPLHF
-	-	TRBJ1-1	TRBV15	TGTGCCACCAGCAGTGTAGGGCCTGGCGGGGTAGCTTTCTTT	CATSSVGPGGVAFF
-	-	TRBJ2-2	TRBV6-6	TGTGCCAGCAGTGGCAGGGAATCCGGGGAGCTGTTTTTT	CASSGRESGELFF
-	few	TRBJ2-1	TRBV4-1	TGCGCCAGCAGCCAGGGGGGTGAGCAGTTCTTC	CASSQGGEQFF
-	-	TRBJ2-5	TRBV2	TGTGCCAGCAGTGAAGACGGAGAGACCCAGTACTTC	CASSEDGETQYF
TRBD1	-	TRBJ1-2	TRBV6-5	TGTGCCAGCAGTTACTCTCGGGACAGCCGCTATGGCTACACCTTC	CASSYSRDSRYGYTF
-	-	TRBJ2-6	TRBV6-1	TGTGCCAGCGGGGCCTCTGGGGCCAACGTCCTGACTTTC	CASGASGANVLTF
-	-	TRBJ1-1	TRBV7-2	TGTGCCAGCAGCTTCCCCTCGCAGGGTGAAGCTTTCTTT	CASSFPSQGEAFF
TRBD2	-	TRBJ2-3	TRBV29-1	TGCAGCGCTTGGACTAGCGGGGGACCCACAGATACGCAGTATTTT	CSAWTSGGPTDTQYF
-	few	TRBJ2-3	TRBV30	TGTGCCTGGGTTGGCTTCACAGATACGCAGTATTTT	CAWVGFTDTQYF
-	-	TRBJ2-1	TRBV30	TGTGCCTGCCGTTCCTACAATGAGCAGTTCTTC	CACRSYNEQFF
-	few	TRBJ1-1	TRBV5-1	TGCGCCAGCAGCGCCGGACAGCTGAACACTGAAGCTTTCTTT	CASSAGQLNTEAFF
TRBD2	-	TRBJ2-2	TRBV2	TGTGCCAGCAGTGAACTAGCGGGAGGGTTAACCGGGGAGCTGTTTTTT	CASSELAGGLTGELFF
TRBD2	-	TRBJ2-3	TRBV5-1	TGCGCCAGCAGCTCCTTTGGACTAGCGGGTTCAGATACGCAGTATTTT	CASSSFGLAGSDTQYF
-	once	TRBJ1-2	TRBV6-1	TGTGCCAGCAGTTTAACTGGAGGGACCTCGTATGGCTACACCTTC	CASSLTGGTSYGYTF
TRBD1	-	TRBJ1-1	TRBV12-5	TGTGCTAGTGCTGGAACAGGGGTAGTCACTGAAGCTTTCTTT	CASAGTGVVTEAFF
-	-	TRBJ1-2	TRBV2	TGTGCCAGCAGTGGGGACACTGGCTACACCTTC	CASSGDTGYTF
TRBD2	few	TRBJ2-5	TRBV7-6	TGTGCCAGCAGCTTCTTAAGCGGGGGGGCCGGGGAGACCCAGTACTTC	CASSFLSGGAGETQYF
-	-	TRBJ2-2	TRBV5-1	TGCGCCAGCAGCTTGGCCACTGGGAACACCGGGGAGCTGTTTTTT	CASSLATGNTGELFF
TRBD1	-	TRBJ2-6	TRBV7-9	TGTGCCAGCAGCTTAGCGGACAGGGCAATGACTGGGGCCAACGTCCTGACTTTC	CASSLADRAMTGANVLTF
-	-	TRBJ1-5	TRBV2	TGTGCCAGCAGTGAAAGTAGAGAACCTAAATACAATCAGCCCCAGCATTTT	CASSESREPKYNQPQHF
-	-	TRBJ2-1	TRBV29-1	TGCAGCGTTAATTGGACTCCTCCTAATGAGCAGTTCTTC	CSVNWTPPNEQFF
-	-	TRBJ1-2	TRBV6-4	TGTGCCAGCAGTTCCTCTCAGGGCAACTATGGCTACACCTTC	CASSSSQGNYGYTF
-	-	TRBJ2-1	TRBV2	TGTGCCAGCCGTCAGGGGAGGGCCCCCTACAATGAGCAGTTCTTC	CASRQGRAPYNEQFF
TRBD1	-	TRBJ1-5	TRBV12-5	TGTGCTAGTGGTTTGCCATCTTCCGACAGGGGTAATCAGCCCCAGCATTTT	CASGLPSSDRGNQPQHF
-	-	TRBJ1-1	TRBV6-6	TGTGCCAGCAGAGAAGGGGCGGAAGCTTTCTTT	CASREGAEAFF
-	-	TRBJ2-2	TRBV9	TGTGCCAGCAGCCAAATGACAGCCGGGGAGCTGTTTTTT	CASSQMTAGELFF
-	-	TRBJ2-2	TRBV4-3	TGCGCCAGCAGCCAAGAGACATTTCCGGGGTTTCACGGGGAGCTGTTTTTT	CASSQETFPGFHGELFF
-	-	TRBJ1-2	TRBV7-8	TGTGCCAGCAGGAAGTTCGGGGAGGGCTACACCTTC	CASRKFGEGYTF
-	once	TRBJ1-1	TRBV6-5	TGTGCCAGCAGTTACCGGGGGAGGACTGAAGCTTTCTTT	CASSYRGRTEAFF